A single T cell receptor beta chain is shown here with its context. Its antigen is not known. These data are taken from a study of beta chain features in type 1 diabetes. The study, taken as a whole, reports: When cDNA is sequenced, cells with high TCR expression could be over-represented.

The authors reverse transcribed all of the isolated RNA, so sequencing captured expressed TCRB transcripts. Sequencing was performed with immunoSEQ multiplex PCR; in TCRdb, only in-frame clones are kept and a portion is missing. The sample yields roughly 150,000 clones, roughly 8% seen once. The CDR3 runs 18 residues. Unmatched junction bases numbered 10, after V lost 2 bases and J lost 5 bases. The germline CDR1 and CDR2 sequences are SGHTA and FQGNSA. Sequencing was carried out using central memory CD4+ T cells from blood. This chain joins TRBV7-2 and TRBJ2-3; the match to TRBD2 covers 13 bases. The source of this sequence is a man aged 18 to 30 in good health. In DNA, the CDR3 is TGTGCCAGCAGCTTACCACTAGCGGGAGGGCCCACCAAAGATACGCAGTATTTT. This codes for CASSLPLAGGPTKDTQYF.